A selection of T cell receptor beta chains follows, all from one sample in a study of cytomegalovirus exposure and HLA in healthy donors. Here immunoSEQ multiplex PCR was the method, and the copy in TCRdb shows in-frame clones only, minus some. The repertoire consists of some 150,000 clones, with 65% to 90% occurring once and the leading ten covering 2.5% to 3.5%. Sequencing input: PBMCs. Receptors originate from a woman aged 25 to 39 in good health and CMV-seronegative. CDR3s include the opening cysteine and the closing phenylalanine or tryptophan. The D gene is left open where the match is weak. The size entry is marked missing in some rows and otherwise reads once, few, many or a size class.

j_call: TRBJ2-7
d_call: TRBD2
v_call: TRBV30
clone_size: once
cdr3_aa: CAWSAQAGGYEQYF
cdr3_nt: TGTGCCTGGAGTGCCCAGGCGGGGGGGTACGAGCAGTACTTC

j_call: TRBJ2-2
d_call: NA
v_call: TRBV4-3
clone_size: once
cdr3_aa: CASSQDRGQNTGELFF
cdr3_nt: TGCGCCAGCAGCCAAGATCGTGGGCAGAACACCGGGGAGCTGTTTTTT

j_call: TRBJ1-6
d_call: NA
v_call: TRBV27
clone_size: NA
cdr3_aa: CASSLSIPQGLGSPLHF
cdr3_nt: TGTGCCAGCAGTTTATCGATTCCCCAGGGGTTGGGTTCACCCCTCCACTTT

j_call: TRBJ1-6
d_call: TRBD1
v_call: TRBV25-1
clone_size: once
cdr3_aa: CASSAVGQGNSPLHF
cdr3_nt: TGTGCCAGCAGTGCAGTAGGACAGGGTAATTCACCCCTCCACTTT

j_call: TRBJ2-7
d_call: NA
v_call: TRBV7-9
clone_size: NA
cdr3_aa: CASSLVQGAYEQYF
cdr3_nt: TGTGCCAGCAGCTTAGTACAGGGCGCCTACGAGCAGTACTTC

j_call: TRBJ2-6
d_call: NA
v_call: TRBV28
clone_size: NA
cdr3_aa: CASRVTGTGANVLTF
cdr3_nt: TGTGCCAGCAGAGTCACAGGGACTGGGGCCAACGTCCTGACTTTC

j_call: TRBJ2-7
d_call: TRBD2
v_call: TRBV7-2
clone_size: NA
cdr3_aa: CASSLVITSGRAYEQYF
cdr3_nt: TGTGCCAGCAGCTTAGTAATCACTAGCGGGAGGGCCTACGAGCAGTACTTC

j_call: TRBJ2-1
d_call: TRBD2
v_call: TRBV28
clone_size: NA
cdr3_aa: CASSTERGLAAAEQFF
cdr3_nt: TGTGCCAGCAGTACCGAGCGAGGACTAGCGGCAGCTGAGCAGTTCTTC

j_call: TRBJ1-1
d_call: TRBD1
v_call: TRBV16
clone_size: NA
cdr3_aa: CASSQSMPGQGITFF
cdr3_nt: TGTGCCAGCAGCCAATCCATGCCCGGACAGGGGATAACTTTCTTT

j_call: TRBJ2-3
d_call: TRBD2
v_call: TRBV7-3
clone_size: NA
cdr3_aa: CASSLGRGGRIGTDTQYF
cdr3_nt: TGTGCCAGCAGCTTAGGGCGGGGGGGCCGAATCGGCACAGATACGCAGTATTTT

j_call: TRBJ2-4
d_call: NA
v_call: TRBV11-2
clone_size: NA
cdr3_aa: CASSLRFQGNIQYF
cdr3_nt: TGTGCCAGCAGCTTACGGTTTCAGGGAAACATTCAGTACTTC

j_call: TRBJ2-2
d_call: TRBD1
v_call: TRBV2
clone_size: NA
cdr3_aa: CASTTGQINTGELFF
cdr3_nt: TGTGCCAGCACCACGGGACAGATAAACACCGGGGAGCTGTTTTTT